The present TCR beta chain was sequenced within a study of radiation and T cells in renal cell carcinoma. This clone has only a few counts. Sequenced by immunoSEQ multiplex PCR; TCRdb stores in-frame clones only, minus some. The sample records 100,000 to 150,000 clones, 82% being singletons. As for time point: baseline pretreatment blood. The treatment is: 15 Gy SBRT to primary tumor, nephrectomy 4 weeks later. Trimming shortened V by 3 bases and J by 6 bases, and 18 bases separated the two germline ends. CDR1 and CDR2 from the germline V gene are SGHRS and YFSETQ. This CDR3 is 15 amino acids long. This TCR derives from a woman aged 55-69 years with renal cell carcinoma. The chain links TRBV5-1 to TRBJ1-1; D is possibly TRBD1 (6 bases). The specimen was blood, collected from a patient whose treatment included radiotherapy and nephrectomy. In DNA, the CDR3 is TGCGCCAGCAGCTCGTACACCAGGGGTGTCGCTGAAGCTTTCTTT. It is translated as CASSSYTRGVAEAFF.